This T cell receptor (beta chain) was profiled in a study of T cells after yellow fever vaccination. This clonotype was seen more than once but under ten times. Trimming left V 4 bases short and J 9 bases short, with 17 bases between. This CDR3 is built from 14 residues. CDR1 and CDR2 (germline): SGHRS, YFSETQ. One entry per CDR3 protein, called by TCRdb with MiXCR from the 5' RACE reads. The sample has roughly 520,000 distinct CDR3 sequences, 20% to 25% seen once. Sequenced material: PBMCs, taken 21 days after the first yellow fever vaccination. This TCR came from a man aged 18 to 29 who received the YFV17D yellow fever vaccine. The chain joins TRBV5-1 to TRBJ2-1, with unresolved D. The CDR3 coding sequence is TGCGCCAGCAGCCGAAAACTTCCCGGGTTTGAGCAGTTCTTC. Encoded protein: CASSRKLPGFEQFF.